These 9 T cell receptor beta chains were all obtained from the same sample, sequenced in a study of CD8+ T cells in alopecia areata. RNA was extracted and reverse transcribed into cDNA as the sequencing template. Assay: immunoSEQ multiplex PCR; the TCRdb copy retains only in-frame clones and omits some. The sample includes about 130,000 clones, approximately 48% seen only once; the top ten take 18%. The material sequenced was CD8+ T cells sorted from blood, taken at week 0. These receptors were taken from a human donor with alopecia areata.

This chain joins TRBV5-4 and TRBJ2-1; D uncertain. Between the trimmed V and J ends, which lost 3 bases and 9 bases, there was a span of 10 bases. Per the germline V gene, CDR1 is SGHNT and CDR2 is YYREEE (reference sequence). The CDR3 consists of 12 residues. This CDR3 reads CASSSAWSEQFF. DNA for the CDR3: TGTGCCAGCAGCTCAGCTTGGAGTGAGCAGTTCTTC.

This clone is a singleton in its sample. The rearrangement joins TRBV29-1 to TRBJ1-1, with D possibly matching TRBD1 (5 bases). The CDR3 consists of 14 residues. The V and J ends lost 1 base and 2 bases respectively, with 11 bases between them. Per the germline V gene, CDR1 is SQVTM and CDR2 is ANQGSEA. The CDR3 coding sequence is TGCAGCGTTGAAGGGGGAGACAGCAACACTGAAGCTTTCTTT. It yields the protein CSVEGGDSNTEAFF.

The chain is built from TRBV4-3 and TRBJ1-5; maybe TRBD1 (6 bases). The ends were cut back, 1 base at V and 4 bases at J, with 11 bases in the middle. The germline V gene has CDR1 LGHNA and CDR2 YSLEER. CDR3 length: 15 amino acids. CDR3 nucleotides: TGCGCCAGCAGCCAAGTTTGGGGGCCAAATCAGCCCCAGCATTTT. This sequence encodes CASSQVWGPNQPQHF.

A few counts support this clone. The chain recombines TRBV6-6 with TRBJ2-7; no clear D. V was clipped by 0 bases and J by 2 bases, with 5 bases between them. CDR1 is MNHNY, CDR2 SVGAGI, per germline (reference sequence). The CDR3 runs 13 residues. CDR3 sequence (DNA): TGTGCCAGCAGTTACTCCTTTACCTACGAGCAGTACTTC. This translates into CASSYSFTYEQYF.

This rearrangement joins TRBV6-5 to TRBJ1-3; the D is unclear. Trimming removed 0 bases from V and 2 bases from J, with 11 bases in between. CDR1 is MNHEY, CDR2 SVGAGI, per germline. This CDR3 contains 16 residues. In nucleotides, the CDR3 is TGTGCCAGCAGTTACTCGGTCGGCAGCCCTGGAAACACCATATATTTT. This encodes CASSYSVGSPGNTIYF.

This chain links TRBV2 with TRBJ1-5; no reliable D call. The CDR3 has 13 amino acids. Per germline, CDR1 SNHLY and CDR2 FYNNEI. Trimming left V 6 bases short and J 0 bases short, with 6 bases between. DNA of the CDR3: TGTGCCAGCAGCTACAATAGCAATCAGCCCCAGCATTTT. Protein: CASSYNSNQPQHF.

A few counts support this clone. This rearrangement joins TRBV7-9 to TRBJ1-2; the D is unclear. Trimming stripped 5 bases from V and 2 bases from J, with 6 bases between. CDR3 length equals 12 residues. Germline CDR1 SEHNR, CDR2 FQNEAQ (reference sequence). DNA for the CDR3: TGTGCCAGCAGCGACCACAACTATGGCTACACCTTC. Amino acids: CASSDHNYGYTF.

V is TRBV19 and J is TRBJ2-5; 12 bases are shared with TRBD1. The CDR3 is 15 amino acids. Trimming cost V 6 bases and J 4 bases; bases outside gene matches: 6. CDR1 and CDR2 (germline): LNHDA, SQIVND (reference sequence). For the CDR3, the DNA is TGTGCCAGTAGAACGCGGGACAGGGGGCTAGAGACCCAGTACTTC. It translates to CASRTRDRGLETQYF.

The CDR3: CASSLVGDTQYF. Written as DNA, the CDR3 is TGTGCCAGCAGTTTGGTAGGAGATACGCAGTATTTT. The rearrangement links TRBV27 to TRBJ2-3; no reliable D call. Trimming stripped 3 bases from V and 5 bases from J, with 6 bases between. Per the germline V gene, CDR1 is MNHEY and CDR2 is SMNVEV (reference sequence). The CDR3 length is 12 residues.